What follows is one T cell receptor (beta chain) and its context. This clonotype was counted many times. Its antigen remains undetermined. Per-nucleotide qualities are absent, and no much larger clonotype sits a single base away. The data derive from a study of T-cell reconstitution after alpha-beta-depleted transplantation in children (dated by TCRdb to 2016 to 2017). Some background on the complete study: Using TCR repertoire profiling, the study followed T-cell immune reconstitution in a quantitative way in children after TCRalphabeta/CD19-depleted allogeneic hematopoietic cell transplantation. The paper's findings and limits, for the study overall: In some patients, the high TCRbeta diversity seen at day 60 was put down to recipient T cells and intrathymic progenitors that had survived conditioning. About two months after transplant, the apparently early recovery of alphabetaT-cell counts reportedly depended on just several hundred clones that had expanded rapidly and came from non-depleted graft cells. Over the following months the frequencies of hyperexpanded clones went down, and after one year T-cell counts and TCRbeta diversity were mostly credited to newly produced T cells.

Libraries were constructed by PCR. Sequenced using an Illumina HiSeq 2500. Molecular barcoding was employed in the preparation of TCR libraries, with unique molecular identifiers being used to normalize TCRbeta repertoire quantification. Clones were called with MiXCR by TCRdb after fastp trimmed the public reads at Q25, and only in-frame beta chains were retained. A single entry per CDR3 protein holds the most common genes and DNA from its merged rows. The sample data list 65,000 to 70,000 distinct CDR3 sequences, and 4.9% of these were observed just once. The ten largest account for approximately 17% of the sample. The germline ends are 20 bases apart after V is trimmed by 6 bases and J by 7 bases. The CDR3 holds 14 amino acids from the cysteine to the phenylalanine. Only CDR3 DNA remains: 42 bases, in frame from the first base. Based on the germline V gene (reference sequence), the CDR1 and CDR2 sequences are DFQATT and SNEGSKA.

This specimen's treatment or condition label, per the study, means: allogeneic hematopoietic cell transplantation with graft depleted of TCRalphabeta T cells and CD19 B cells. TCRalphabeta/CD19-depleted allogeneic hematopoietic cell grafts were given to the transplant recipients, all of whom were children. Recombination joined TRBV20-1 with TRBJ2-3, with the D call tentatively TRBD1 or TRBD2, each fitting 5 bases. The source material was PBMCs, mostly from graft donor cells, sampled 180 days after TCRalphabeta/CD19-depleted stem cell transplant. The origin of this receptor is a boy younger than two who had a stem cell transplant for acute myeloid leukemia, so the T cells may come from the graft donor. The nucleotide sequence is TGCAGTGCCCTCCGGGAATCGGGGACGAATACGCAGTATTTT. Translated, this is CSALRESGTNTQYF.